This T cell receptor beta chain was found in a study of blood T cell repertoires in COVID-19. Study as a whole: PBMCs, B-cell-depleted T cells, or T cells provided the cDNA or gDNA that made up the material.

Trimming shortened V by 6 bases and J by 0 bases, and 15 bases separated the two germline ends. The CDR3 covers 16 residues. From germline, CDR1 is SNHLY and CDR2 FYNNEI. Measured with immunoSEQ multiplex PCR; TCRdb has only the in-frame clones, and not every one. The repertoire holds about 250,000 clones, with 65% to 85% as singletons. The J gene is TRBJ1-5, the V gene TRBV2, with D possibly being TRBD1 (6 bases). Source material: peripheral blood. The sequence came from a man older than 75 with acute or convalescent COVID-19. In DNA form, the CDR3 reads TGTGCCAGCAGACGCGACAGGACCCTTAGCAATCAGCCCCAGCATTTT. Its protein is CASRRDRTLSNQPQHF.